The TCR beta chain under discussion was sequenced for a study of graft-versus-host responses after intestinal transplantation. Study-wide background: Transplants given to recipients were multivisceral, liver-intestinal, or isolated intestinal. Induction with anti-thymocyte globulin, then tacrolimus and steroids for around three years, was given to all recipients.

This table comes from immunoSEQ multiplex PCR, and its TCRdb copy is limited to in-frame clones, with some not included. The sample includes 90,000 to 95,000 clones, 80% to 95% of them seen just once. Points on this clone: What it binds is unknown.

The CDR3 has 11 residues. Germline values: CDR1 SQVTM, CDR2 ANQGSEA. The junction had 8 bases not matched to a gene; V was cut back by 6 bases and J by 10 bases. Study findings and constraints: Some patients had graft-donor T cell macrochimerism. In their allografts, the ratios of graft-versus-host to host-versus-graft T cell clones were high. GvH clones turned up in recipient marrow; some had shown up first in ileum or blood.

This chain connects TRBV29-1 to TRBJ1-2; 7 nucleotides line up with TRBD1. This specimen was unstimulated CD8+ T cells sorted from spleen or lymph node cells, taken before intestinal transplant. This clonotype originated in a human donor who received an intestinal transplant. For the CDR3, the DNA is TGCAGCGTCCCTGGACAGGTTGACTACACCTTC. This gives the protein CSVPGQVDYTF.